Shown below are 14 T cell receptor beta chains from a single sample sequenced in a study of T cell repertoires in ileal Crohn's disease. Profiled with immunoSEQ multiplex PCR; TCRdb holds only in-frame clones, not every one. Of more than 10,000 clones listed, around 78% are singletons. Time point defined: neoterminal ileum biopsy at postoperative endoscopy, about 6 months after surgery. Sequenced sample: ileal tissue. The receptors were sampled from an adult with Crohn's disease.

The gene calls are TRBV27 and TRBJ2-3; TRBD1 might be the D (5 bases). Per germline, CDR1 MNHEY and CDR2 SMNVEV (reference sequence). Trimming took off 4 bases at V and 4 bases at J, with 21 bases between the two ends. The CDR3 covers 17 residues. The CDR3 here is CASSSFPAPRVPDTQYF. The CDR3 DNA is TGTGCCAGCAGTTCCTTCCCTGCGCCCAGGGTCCCAGATACGCAGTATTTT.

The chain couples TRBV5-4 to TRBJ2-1, with D possibly matching TRBD1 (5 bases). CDR1 is SGHNT, CDR2 YYREEE, per germline (reference sequence). The CDR3 runs 17 residues. The V end lost 0 bases, the J end lost 0 bases, and 13 bases lay between the germline ends. This CDR3 is CASSLGQGRVSYNEQFF. The CDR3, as DNA: TGTGCCAGCAGCTTGGGCCAGGGCAGAGTCTCCTACAATGAGCAGTTCTTC.

This rearrangement joins TRBV7-9 to TRBJ1-2, with TRBD1 matching over 7 bases. The germline gives CDR1 SEHNR, CDR2 FQNEAQ (reference sequence). The CDR3 length is 16 residues. With V trimmed by 0 bases and J by 5 bases, 9 bases remained unmatched. CDR3 bases: TGTGCCAGCAGCTTAGCGGCCTCGGGACAGTCATATGGCTACACCTTC. This encodes CASSLAASGQSYGYTF. Looking up the rest from reference TRBV7-9 and TRBJ1-2 gives the full variable domain: DTGVSQNPRHKITKRGQNVTFRCDPISEHNRLYWYRQTLGQGPEFLTYFQNEAQLEKSRLLSDRFSAERPKGSFSTLEIQRTEQGDSAMYLCASSLAASGQSYGYTFGSGTRLTVV.

The gene calls are TRBV5-6 and TRBJ2-1, with D possibly TRBD2 on 6 matching bases. Trimming removed 3 bases from V and 9 bases from J, with 19 bases in between. The CDR3 has 15 amino acids. The germline V gene encodes CDR1 SGHDT and CDR2 YYEEEE. In DNA form, the CDR3 reads TGTGCCAGCAGCTCCCCGGGACCGGGGGTGGGTGAGCAGTTCTTC. Translated: CASSSPGPGVGEQFF.

This clone was observed a single time. V and J are TRBV11-2 and TRBJ2-3; unclear D gene. Germline CDR1 is SGHAT and CDR2 is FQNNGV. V lost 5 bases to trimming and J lost 1 base, with 13 bases between them. This CDR3 comprises 15 residues. CDR3 residues: CASSPYRTGTDTQYF. The CDR3 nucleotides are TGTGCCAGCAGCCCCTATCGTACAGGCACAGATACGCAGTATTTT.

The chain is built from TRBV27 and TRBJ2-7; TRBD1 matches 7 bases. The V gene's germline CDR1 is MNHEY and CDR2 SMNVEV (reference sequence). This CDR3 is 14 amino acids long. The V and J ends lost 8 bases and 3 bases, in that order; junction bases with no gene match: 10. CDR3 DNA sequence: TGTGCCAGCCAAGGGACAGAACTTAGCTACGAGCAGTACTTC. Translation gives CASQGTELSYEQYF.

V and J are TRBV6-1 and TRBJ2-1; 9 positions match TRBD1. The CDR3 is made up of 13 amino acids. With V trimmed by 2 bases and J by 14 bases, 7 bases remained unmatched. The germline gives CDR1 MNHNS, CDR2 SASEGT. The CDR3 DNA is TGTGCCAGCAGTGAATTAGGCGGGACAGGGAAGTTCTTC. Its translation is CASSELGGTGKFF.

CDR3 in DNA: TGTGCCAGCAGCTTAGCGGTTGCAGAGACCCAGTACTTC. This sequence encodes CASSLAVAETQYF. The chain employs TRBV11-2 and TRBJ2-5; D gene unclear. Germline CDR1 is SGHAT and CDR2 is FQNNGV. The CDR3 is 13 amino acids. V was clipped by 1 base and J by 4 bases, with 7 bases between them.

The V gene is TRBV29-1, the J gene TRBJ2-1; no definite D call. The V end was cut by 8 bases, the J end by 5 bases, with 4 bases between. The CDR3 extends over 9 amino acids. Germline V gives CDR1 SQVTM, CDR2 ANQGSEA. The CDR3 loop reads CSTDNEQFF. CDR3 DNA sequence: TGCAGCACAGACAATGAGCAGTTCTTC.

The chain links TRBV2 to TRBJ2-7; D remains ambiguous. The CDR3 is 12 amino acids. The V end was cut by 5 bases, the J end by 7 bases, with 12 bases between. Per the germline V gene, CDR1 is SNHLY and CDR2 is FYNNEI. The CDR3 DNA follows: TGTGCCAGCAGTCTACTCGATCGGGAGCAGTACTTC. It specifies CASSLLDREQYF.

This chain links TRBV5-1 with TRBJ2-3, with 10 positions matching TRBD2. In germline, CDR1 is SGHRS, CDR2 YFSETQ. The CDR3 has 16 residues. The V and J ends lost 4 bases and 3 bases, in that order; junction bases with no gene match: 8. Here the CDR3 DNA reads TGCGCCAGCAGCCACGGTAGCGGGGGGAGGACAGATACGCAGTATTTT. It encodes CASSHGSGGRTDTQYF.

The chain is built from TRBV7-3 and TRBJ2-6; TRBD1 might be the D (5 bases). This CDR3 is built from 16 residues. The germline CDR1 and CDR2 sequences are SGHTA and FQGTGA. The V end was cut by 5 bases, the J end by 0 bases, with 11 bases between. In nucleotides, the CDR3 is TGTGCCAGCAGCCCCCTTGACAGCTCTGGGGCCAACGTCCTGACTTTC. The encoded protein is CASSPLDSSGANVLTF.

This clone was counted once. The V gene is TRBV6-1, the J gene TRBJ1-2; TRBD1 is a possible D gene (6 bases). Trimming cost V 3 bases and J 4 bases, with 15 bases left between them. This CDR3 contains 15 residues. Germline V gene lookup returns CDR1 MNHNS and CDR2 SASEGT. The CDR3 sequence: CASSEGRGAAYGYTF. The CDR3 DNA follows: TGTGCCAGCAGTGAGGGGAGGGGGGCGGCCTATGGCTACACCTTC.

The CDR3 bases are TGTGCCAGCAGTGAGGAACAGCTCTACTCGGCCCTCCACTTT. Its translation: CASSEEQLYSALHF. The chain has TRBV6-1 and TRBJ1-6, with unresolved D. Germline values: CDR1 MNHNS, CDR2 SASEGT. V lost 3 bases, J lost 14 bases, and 17 bases lay in between. The CDR3 consists of 14 residues.